This note documents a single TCR beta chain sequence. Isolation of total RNA was performed on whole blood, with no prior T cell sorting. These data are taken from a study of monozygotic twins with inflammatory bowel disease. Using the 5' RACE reads, TCRdb records one entry per CDR3 protein without DNA. In total, the table holds under 150,000 distinct CDR3 sequences. Germline loops: CDR1 MNHEY, CDR2 SMNVEV (reference sequence). The CDR3 is made up of 14 amino acids. The chain is built from TRBV27 and TRBJ1-2; lacking DNA, the TRBD1 call made by TCRdb goes unchecked. The receptor's source is a human donor with ulcerative colitis or Crohn's disease, or a healthy co-twin of an affected twin (not recorded which). Sequencing used blood. CDR3 residues: CASSFHAAPSGYTF.